This T cell receptor beta chain was captured in a study of blood T cell repertoires in COVID-19. The assay was immunoSEQ multiplex PCR, and TCRdb's table has in-frame clones only and misses some. In the table there are around 120,000 clones, approximately 90% of which are singletons. Germline-derived CDR1 and CDR2 are SGHRS and YFSETQ. The CDR3 spans 14 residues. Trimming at V came to 4 bases and at J to 4 bases, leaving 5 bases not matched to a gene. The sequence came from a human donor with active COVID-19. The donor label of this sample is uncertain. This rearrangement joins TRBV5-1 to TRBJ2-5, with 9 bases that match TRBD1. Sequencing was carried out using peripheral blood. The CDR3 region is CASSLKTGGETQYF. The CDR3 DNA reads TGCGCCAGCAGCCTAAAGACAGGGGGAGAGACCCAGTACTTC.